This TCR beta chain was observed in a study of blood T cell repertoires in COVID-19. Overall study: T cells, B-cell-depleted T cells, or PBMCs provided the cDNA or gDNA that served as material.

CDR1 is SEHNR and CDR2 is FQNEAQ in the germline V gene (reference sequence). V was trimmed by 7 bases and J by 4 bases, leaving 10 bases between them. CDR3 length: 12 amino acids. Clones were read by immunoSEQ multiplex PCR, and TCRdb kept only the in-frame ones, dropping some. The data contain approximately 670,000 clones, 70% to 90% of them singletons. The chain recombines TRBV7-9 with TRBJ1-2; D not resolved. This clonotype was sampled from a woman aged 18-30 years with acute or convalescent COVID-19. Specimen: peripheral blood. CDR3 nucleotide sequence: TGTGCCAGCAAGGGAGTTGGCTATGGCTACACCTTC. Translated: CASKGVGYGYTF. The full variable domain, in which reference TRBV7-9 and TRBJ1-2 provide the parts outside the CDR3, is DTGVSQNPRHKITKRGQNVTFRCDPISEHNRLYWYRQTLGQGPEFLTYFQNEAQLEKSRLLSDRFSAERPKGSFSTLEIQRTEQGDSAMYLCASKGVGYGYTFGSGTRLTVV.